This T cell receptor (beta chain) was observed in a study of T cell responses to AZD1222 COVID-19 vaccine. The protocol was immunoSEQ multiplex PCR, while the TCRdb copy is restricted to in-frame clones and leaves out a portion. The sample includes 110,000 to 150,000 clones, 70% to 90% seen only once; the top ten take around 3.6%. Germline assignment: CDR1 MNHEY and CDR2 SVGEGT. CDR3 size: 16 residues. With V trimmed by 6 bases and J by 0 bases, 8 bases remained unmatched. As concerns this clone: Its antigen is currently unknown.

The study, taken as a whole, reports: A reported finding is that nearly half of spike-specific TCRs target unmutated variant regions. It should be noted that donors were predominantly white British and more often female, and clonal diversity was possibly underestimated.

The chain uses TRBV6-2 or TRBV6-3 and TRBJ2-1, with 7 nucleotides matching TRBD2. Sequenced here: peripheral blood, sampled on day 0 of AZD1222 vaccination. The source is an adult in good health. The CDR3 sequence: CASSPGEGGSYNEQFF. CDR3 nucleotides: TGTGCCAGCAGCCCGGGGGAGGGAGGCTCCTACAATGAGCAGTTCTTC.